This TCR beta chain was identified in a study of shared clonotypes between healthy human individuals. At the level of the study: A donor's plate count was three for CD4 naive and three for CD4 memory; CD8 naive had two and CD8 memory one.

V gave up 4 bases and J gave up 3 bases; unmatched junction bases: 15. Germline CDR1 SEHNR, CDR2 FQNEAQ (reference sequence). The CDR3 length is 19 residues. Naive CD8 cells lacked CD45RO, underwent positive selection for CCR7 and left out terminally differentiated effector memory CD45RA+ cells. A single count supports this clone. This table comes from immunoSEQ multiplex PCR, and its TCRdb copy is limited to in-frame clones, with some not included. The sample records under 600,000 clones, 95% to 98% being singletons. The TCR sequence derives from a man aged 30 to 39 in good health. The genes are TRBV7-9 and TRBJ2-7; 13 bases fit TRBD2. The sequencing sample was made of naive CD8+ T cells sorted from blood. The CDR3 reads CASSSRTSGRGGNVYEQYF. The CDR3 coding sequence is TGTGCCAGCAGCTCAAGGACTAGCGGGAGAGGGGGAAATGTCTACGAGCAGTACTTC.